The 29 T cell receptor beta chains below come from one sample, sequenced in a study of shared clonotypes between healthy human individuals. Assay: immunoSEQ multiplex PCR; the TCRdb copy retains only in-frame clones and omits some. The sample has some 650,000 clones, approximately 97% seen once; the top ten hold 0.057%. Sample: naive CD4+ T cells sorted from blood. This sample's subset: CD45RA+ positively selected. The receptor source for this set is a woman aged 25 to 39 in good health.

This clone was picked up one time. The rearrangement links TRBV19 to TRBJ2-5, with no clear D. Germline CDR1 and CDR2: LNHDA and SQIVND (reference sequence). The CDR3 extends over 12 amino acids. With 0 bases removed from V and 14 bases from J, the gap between germline ends came to 13 bases. CDR3: CASSIDRSAPYF. The CDR3 DNA is TGTGCCAGTAGTATAGACCGTTCGGCCCCATACTTC.

This rearrangement joins TRBV29-1 to TRBJ1-3; D perhaps matches TRBD1 (5 bases). The germline CDR1 and CDR2 sequences are SQVTM and ANQGSEA. The CDR3 loop spans 14 amino acids. The germline V and J ends were trimmed by 5 bases and 0 bases, with 11 bases remaining between them. CDR3 region: CSVTVTASGNTIYF. CDR3 in DNA: TGCAGCGTTACTGTGACAGCCTCTGGAAACACCATATATTTT.

The V gene is TRBV27, the J gene TRBJ2-7; 9 bases are a match to TRBD1. The V gene end was trimmed by 8 bases and the J gene end by 3 bases; junction bases not matched to a gene: 8. Germline V gene sequence: CDR1 MNHEY, CDR2 SMNVEV (reference sequence). The CDR3 sequence is 14 residues long. The CDR3 DNA follows: TGTGCCAGCTCGACAGGGGGTCTAAGCTACGAGCAGTACTTC. This gives the protein CASSTGGLSYEQYF.

The gene calls are TRBV2 and TRBJ1-2; D call uncertain. CDR3 length equals 14 residues. Germline loops: CDR1 SNHLY, CDR2 FYNNEI. V lost 6 bases, J lost 0 bases, and 11 bases lay in between. The CDR3 nucleotides are TGTGCCAGCAGAACGGCCCTAGCTAACTATGGCTACACCTTC. It encodes CASRTALANYGYTF.

The CDR3 DNA follows: TGCAGCGTTTCATCTAGCGGGAGACTGAACACCGGGGAGCTGTTTTTT. Protein product: CSVSSSGRLNTGELFF. The genes are TRBV29-1 and TRBJ2-2; 10 bases are shared with TRBD2. The CDR3 is 16 amino acids. After removal of 5 bases from V and 1 base from J, the junction contained 7 bases not matched to a gene. Germline CDR1 reads SQVTM; CDR2 reads ANQGSEA.

The chain is built from TRBV5-1 and TRBJ1-5, with TRBD1 matching 10 bases. Germline CDR1 is SGHRS and CDR2 is YFSETQ. The CDR3 totals 18 residues. Trimming took 7 bases from V and 0 from J; bases not matched to a gene: 13. CDR3 region: CASALLGQGPYSNQPQHF. The CDR3 coding sequence is TGCGCCAGCGCCTTGCTGGGACAGGGGCCATATAGCAATCAGCCCCAGCATTTT.

V is TRBV7-9 and J is TRBJ2-3; no reliable D call. The CDR3 runs to 13 residues. V lost 6 bases, J lost 2 bases, and 9 bases lay in between. Germline V gene data show CDR1 as SEHNR and CDR2 as FQNEAQ (reference sequence). The CDR3 bases are TGTGCCAGCAGTGTCTCGGCCACAGATACGCAGTATTTT. It encodes CASSVSATDTQYF.

CDR3 in amino acids: CASSRTPYNEQFF. CDR3 nucleotides: TGTGCCAGCAGTCGCACGCCTTACAATGAGCAGTTCTTC. V is TRBV28 and J is TRBJ2-1; D is unresolved. The CDR3 length is 13 residues. V was shortened by 5 bases and J by 4 bases, with 9 bases between the two germline ends. Germline assignment: CDR1 MDHEN and CDR2 SYDVKM. The entire variable domain, with the rest obtained from reference TRBV28 and TRBJ2-1, is as follows: DVKVTQSSRYLVKRTGEKVFLECVQDMDHENMFWYRQDPGLGLRLIYFSYDVKMKEKGDIPEGYSVSREKKERFSLILESASTNQTSMYLCASSRTPYNEQFFGPGTRLTVL.

A single count supports this clone. The chain employs TRBV5-6 and TRBJ2-3; D call uncertain. The V end was cut by 4 bases, the J end by 4 bases, with 16 bases between. This CDR3 has 15 residues. Per germline, CDR1 SGHDT and CDR2 YYEEEE. Written as DNA, the CDR3 is TGTGCCAGCAGCCGCTTTTGGGGTAGGGCAGATACGCAGTATTTT. This gives the protein CASSRFWGRADTQYF.

The chain employs TRBV5-1 and TRBJ2-1; possibly TRBD2 for D (6 bases). The CDR3 spans 16 residues. Looked up from germline, CDR1 is SGHRS and CDR2 is YFSETQ. V was trimmed by 0 bases and J by 3 bases, leaving 13 bases between them. The CDR3 DNA sequence: TGCGCCAGCAGCTTGGCGGCGGGACCCCTCTACAATGAGCAGTTCTTC. Residues: CASSLAAGPLYNEQFF.

Concerning this clone itself: Other nucleotide sequences from this sample produce the same CDR3. The chain combines TRBV18 with TRBJ2-7, with 14 bases aligning to TRBD2. The germline gives CDR1 KGHSH, CDR2 LQKENI. The V segment lost 3 bases and the J segment 6 bases; nucleotides outside the gene matches: 4. CDR3 size: 15 residues. The CDR3 reads CASSPGTSGRSEQYF. The DNA for the CDR3 is TGTGCCAGCTCACCGGGGACTAGCGGGAGATCCGAGCAGTACTTC.

The chain is built from TRBV19 and TRBJ2-2, with 7 bases aligning to TRBD1. CDR1 and CDR2 from the germline V gene are LNHDA and SQIVND (reference sequence). The CDR3 contains 14 residues. Germline trimming cut 7 bases from V and 5 bases from J; bases unmatched to any gene: 7. The CDR3 DNA reads TGTGCCAGTATTCAAACAGGGGCTACCGGGGAGCTGTTTTTT. It specifies CASIQTGATGELFF.

This chain connects TRBV5-5 to TRBJ2-5; D gene uncertain. V gave up 0 bases and J gave up 6 bases, with 6 bases separating them. Germline lookup yields CDR1 SGHKS and CDR2 YYEKEE (reference sequence). The CDR3 runs to 12 residues. CDR3 DNA sequence: TGTGCCAGCAGCTTGGCCCGAAAGACCCAGTACTTC. This codes for CASSLARKTQYF.

This chain uses TRBV27 with TRBJ2-2; D possibly corresponds to TRBD2 (6 bases). The V gene's germline CDR1 is MNHEY and CDR2 SMNVEV (reference sequence). V lost 5 bases and J lost 7, with 20 bases in between. CDR3 length equals 16 residues. CDR3 DNA sequence: TGTGCCAGCAGTCTAGACGGACGACGGCGGGGCGGGGAGCTGTTTTTT. Protein product: CASSLDGRRRGGELFF.

CDR3 region: CASGHQPQHF. CDR3 nucleotide sequence: TGTGCCAGCGGACATCAGCCCCAGCATTTT. The chain employs TRBV7-2 and TRBJ1-5; D not certain. Germline CDR1 is SGHTA and CDR2 is FQGNSA. V lost 8 bases, J lost 5 bases, and 4 bases lay in between. This CDR3 is 10 amino acids long.

This clone occurred once. The genes are TRBV27 and TRBJ1-3; the D gene is possibly TRBD1 (5 bases). This CDR3 is built from 15 residues. The germline gives CDR1 MNHEY, CDR2 SMNVEV (reference sequence). The germline V and J ends were trimmed by 0 bases and 3 bases, with 9 bases remaining between them. The CDR3 DNA reads as TGTGCCAGCAGTTTATCTGGGGGATTTGGAAACACCATATATTTT. Encoded protein: CASSLSGGFGNTIYF.

The chain joins TRBV18 to TRBJ2-4; D tentatively fits TRBD1 or TRBD2 (5 bases each). The CDR3 is 15 residues long. Germline V gene lookup returns CDR1 KGHSH and CDR2 LQKENI. The V end was cut by 1 base, the J end by 8 bases, with 15 bases between. The CDR3 here is CASSPLRDRKDIQYF. The DNA of the CDR3 is TGTGCCAGCTCACCACTCCGGGACCGAAAGGACATTCAGTACTTC.

In regard to this clone: At one end the junction does not follow the germline gene, possibly because of a read error. This chain connects TRBV2 to TRBJ1-5; D unclear. The CDR3 consists of 15 residues. Germline V lookup: CDR1 SNHLY, CDR2 FYNNEI. CDR3 nucleotides: TGTACCAGCAGTGATCGGTCCAGGTCCCCTGCGCCCCAGCATTTT. Translating it yields CTSSDRSRSPAPQHF.

The rearrangement links TRBV10-3 to TRBJ2-7, with TRBD2 matching over 8 bases. V dropped 6 bases and J dropped 4; count of bases not matched to a gene: 8. CDR1 is ENHRY, CDR2 SYGVKD, per germline. The CDR3 runs to 14 residues. The CDR3 nucleotides read TGTGCCATCAGGGACGGGTTAGCGGGGTACGAGCAGTACTTC. As protein: CAIRDGLAGYEQYF.

The rearrangement joins TRBV5-1 to TRBJ2-1; D may be TRBD1 (6 bases). Germline V gene data show CDR1 as SGHRS and CDR2 as YFSETQ. V lost 0 bases to trimming and J lost 2 bases, with 12 bases between them. This CDR3 contains 16 residues. The DNA for the CDR3 is TGCGCCAGCAGCTTGGGCCAGGGGTCTCCCTACAATGAGCAGTTCTTC. It yields the protein CASSLGQGSPYNEQFF.

The genes are TRBV5-1 and TRBJ1-2, with D maybe TRBD1 (5 bases). Between the trimmed V and J ends, which lost 3 bases and 6 bases, there was a span of 12 bases. Germline V gene sequence: CDR1 SGHRS, CDR2 YFSETQ. The length of the CDR3 is 13 residues. The CDR3 here is CASSSQGNDGYTF. The CDR3 DNA reads as TGCGCCAGCAGCTCGCAGGGAAACGATGGCTACACCTTC.

The V and J genes are TRBV5-6 and TRBJ1-1; D uncertain. This CDR3 contains 15 residues. CDR1 is SGHDT and CDR2 is YYEEEE in the germline V gene. V was pared by 2 bases and J by 4 bases, with 15 bases between. CDR3 residues: CASSLPPMGITEAFF. Here the CDR3 DNA reads TGTGCCAGCAGCTTACCTCCGATGGGGATCACTGAAGCTTTCTTT.

The V gene is TRBV6-1, the J gene TRBJ2-5; 8 nucleotides match TRBD1. The J segment lost 3 bases and the V segment lost 5 bases, leaving 5 bases of the junction unmatched. Germline assignment: CDR1 MNHNS and CDR2 SASEGT. This CDR3 contains 14 residues. The CDR3 here is CASSPGQAKETQYF. The DNA for the CDR3 is TGTGCCAGCAGTCCGGGACAGGCGAAAGAGACCCAGTACTTC.

The chain combines TRBV7-9 with TRBJ2-4; a weak D match, TRBD2 (5 bases). Between the trimmed V and J ends, which lost 5 bases and 1 base, there was a span of 15 bases. CDR3 size: 16 residues. Germline CDR1 and CDR2: SEHNR and FQNEAQ (reference sequence). The CDR3 loop is CASSPGRGLAKNIQYF. CDR3 bases: TGTGCCAGCAGCCCGGGCCGCGGGCTTGCCAAAAACATTCAGTACTTC.

This clone has just a few counts. V and J are TRBV9 and TRBJ2-2; 8 bases fit TRBD2. From germline, CDR1 is SGDLS and CDR2 YYNGEE. The CDR3 is made up of 15 amino acids. V lost 3 bases to trimming and J lost 3 bases; unmatched junction nucleotides: 4. This CDR3 reads CASSERETYTGELFF. CDR3 DNA sequence: TGTGCCAGCAGCGAGCGGGAGACTTACACCGGGGAGCTGTTTTTT. Complete variable domain (other parts from reference TRBV9 and TRBJ2-2): DSGVTQTPKHLITATGQRVTLRCSPRSGDLSVYWYQQSLDQGLQFLIQYYNGEERAKGNILERFSAQQFPDLHSELNLSSLELGDSALYFCASSERETYTGELFFGEGSRLTVL.

V gene TRBV20-1 combines with J gene TRBJ2-2; D is uncertain. CDR1 is DFQATT and CDR2 is SNEGSKA in the germline V gene (reference sequence). This CDR3 spans 11 amino acids. V lost 7 bases, J lost 7 bases, and 10 bases lay in between. CDR3: CSGRSVGELFF. The CDR3 bases are TGCAGTGGCAGGTCTGTCGGGGAGCTGTTTTTT.

The V call is TRBV5-1, the J call TRBJ2-1; D is uncertain. V shed 7 bases and J shed 1 base, with 6 bases lying between them. CDR1 and CDR2 (germline): SGHRS, YFSETQ. CDR3 length: 12 amino acids. The CDR3 loop reads CASGQSYNEQFF. The CDR3 coding sequence is TGCGCCAGCGGGCAGTCCTACAATGAGCAGTTCTTC. Together with reference TRBV5-1 and TRBJ2-1, the CDR3 gives the full variable domain: KAGVTQTPRYLIKTRGQQVTLSCSPISGHRSVSWYQQTPGQGLQFLFEYFSETQRNKGNFPGRFSGRQFSNSRSEMNVSTLELGDSALYLCASGQSYNEQFFGPGTRLTVL.

The CDR3: CASSYRGDLETQYF. In DNA, the CDR3 is TGTGCCAGCAGTTACAGGGGGGATCTGGAGACCCAGTACTTC. The chain combines TRBV6-6 with TRBJ2-5; D assignment may be TRBD1 or TRBD2 (6 bases each). CDR3 size: 14 residues. Per germline, CDR1 MNHNY and CDR2 SVGAGI (reference sequence). Trimming cost V 2 bases and J 5 bases, with 12 bases left between them.

The rearrangement links TRBV5-6 to TRBJ2-7; D unclear. CDR3 length equals 14 residues. The germline V and J ends were trimmed by 6 bases and 2 bases, with 15 bases remaining between them. Germline loops: CDR1 SGHDT, CDR2 YYEEEE. CDR3 DNA: TGTGCCAGCACCAATCTTCAGCAAACCTACGAGCAGTACTTC. Its translation: CASTNLQQTYEQYF.